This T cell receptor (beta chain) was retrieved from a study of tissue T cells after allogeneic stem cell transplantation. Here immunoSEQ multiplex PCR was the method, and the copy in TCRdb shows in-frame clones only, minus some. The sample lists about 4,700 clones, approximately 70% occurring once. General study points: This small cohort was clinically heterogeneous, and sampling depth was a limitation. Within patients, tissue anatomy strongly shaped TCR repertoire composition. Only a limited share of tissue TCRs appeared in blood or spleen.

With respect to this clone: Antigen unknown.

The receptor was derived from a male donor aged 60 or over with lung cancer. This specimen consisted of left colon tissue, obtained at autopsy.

The CDR3 loop reads CASSSWTGGSPLHF. The DNA of the CDR3 is TGTGCCAGCAGTTCGTGGACAGGGGGTTCACCCCTCCACTTT. The chain couples TRBV28 to TRBJ1-6, with 10 bases fitting TRBD1. Per the germline V gene, CDR1 is MDHEN and CDR2 is SYDVKM. The ends lost 4 bases at V and 9 bases at J; junction bases unmatched: 3. The CDR3 is made up of 14 amino acids.